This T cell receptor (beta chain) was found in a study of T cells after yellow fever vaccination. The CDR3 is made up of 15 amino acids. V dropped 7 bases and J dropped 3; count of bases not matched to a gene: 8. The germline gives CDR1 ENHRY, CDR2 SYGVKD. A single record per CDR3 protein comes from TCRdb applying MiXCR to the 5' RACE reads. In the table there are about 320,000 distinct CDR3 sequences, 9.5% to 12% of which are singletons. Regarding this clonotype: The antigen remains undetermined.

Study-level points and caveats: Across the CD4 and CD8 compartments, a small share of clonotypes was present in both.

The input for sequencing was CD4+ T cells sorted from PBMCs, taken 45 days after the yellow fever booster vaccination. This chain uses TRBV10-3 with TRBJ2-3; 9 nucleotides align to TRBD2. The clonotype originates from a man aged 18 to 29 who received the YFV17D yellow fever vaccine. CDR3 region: CAIKAGGPRTDTQYF. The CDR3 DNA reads TGTGCCATCAAGGCGGGGGGGCCCAGAACAGATACGCAGTATTTT.